This T cell receptor (beta chain) came from a study of T cell repertoires in cytomegalovirus infection. Study details: CMV infection and matching HLA type were both indicated by public TCR beta signatures.

Overall study findings and caveats: Based on cumulative public TCR beta family frequency, carriers of CMV plus the relevant HLA were identified. HLA-C-restricted TCR beta clonotypes specific for CMV led the ex vivo response.

Per germline, CDR1 DFQATT and CDR2 SNEGSKA (reference sequence). Trimming took off 0 bases at V and 0 bases at J, with 21 bases between the two ends. This CDR3 comprises 19 residues. TCRdb itself ran the reads through MiXCR, one entry per CDR3 protein. The sample lists about 530,000 distinct CDR3 sequences, around a quarter occurring once. Of note for this clonotype: Its cognate antigen is unknown.

The V call is TRBV20-1, the J call TRBJ1-3, with a tentative D call TRBD1 (5 bases). Input material: PBMCs. The source of this sequence is a human donor in good health (CMV status not recorded). Some clones in this sample may be carry-over from other donors' samples. The CDR3 nucleotides are TGCAGTGCTAGAGACACATTCGGGACGGCCGAACCCTCTGGAAACACCATATATTTT. This translates into CSARDTFGTAEPSGNTIYF.